The TCR beta chain described here comes from a study of blood T cell repertoires in COVID-19. Study details: The analysed material was cDNA or gDNA that came from T cells, B-cell-depleted T cells, or PBMCs.

CDR1 KGHSH and CDR2 LQKENI come from the germline V gene. This CDR3 spans 13 amino acids. The trim removed 3 bases at V and 6 bases at J, leaving 3 bases unmatched. In the original analysis: By means of reference gene primer amplification, nucleated cell counts were estimated. TCRdb keeps only in-frame clones here, not all; method: immunoSEQ multiplex PCR. V and J calls plus clone size are reproduced from that table; the DNA served to infer D and trimming. The top ten hold 3.5% to 4.5% of the sample, which has 200,000 or so clones, just over 85% seen once. This rearrangement joins TRBV18 to TRBJ1-2; 8 nucleotides line up with TRBD1. The clonotype originates from a woman between 40 and 55 years old with acute COVID-19. What was sequenced was PBMCs or T cells enriched from blood (not recorded which). This CDR3 is CASSPDRGDGYTF. In DNA, the CDR3 is TGTGCCAGCTCACCTGACAGGGGAGATGGCTACACCTTC.